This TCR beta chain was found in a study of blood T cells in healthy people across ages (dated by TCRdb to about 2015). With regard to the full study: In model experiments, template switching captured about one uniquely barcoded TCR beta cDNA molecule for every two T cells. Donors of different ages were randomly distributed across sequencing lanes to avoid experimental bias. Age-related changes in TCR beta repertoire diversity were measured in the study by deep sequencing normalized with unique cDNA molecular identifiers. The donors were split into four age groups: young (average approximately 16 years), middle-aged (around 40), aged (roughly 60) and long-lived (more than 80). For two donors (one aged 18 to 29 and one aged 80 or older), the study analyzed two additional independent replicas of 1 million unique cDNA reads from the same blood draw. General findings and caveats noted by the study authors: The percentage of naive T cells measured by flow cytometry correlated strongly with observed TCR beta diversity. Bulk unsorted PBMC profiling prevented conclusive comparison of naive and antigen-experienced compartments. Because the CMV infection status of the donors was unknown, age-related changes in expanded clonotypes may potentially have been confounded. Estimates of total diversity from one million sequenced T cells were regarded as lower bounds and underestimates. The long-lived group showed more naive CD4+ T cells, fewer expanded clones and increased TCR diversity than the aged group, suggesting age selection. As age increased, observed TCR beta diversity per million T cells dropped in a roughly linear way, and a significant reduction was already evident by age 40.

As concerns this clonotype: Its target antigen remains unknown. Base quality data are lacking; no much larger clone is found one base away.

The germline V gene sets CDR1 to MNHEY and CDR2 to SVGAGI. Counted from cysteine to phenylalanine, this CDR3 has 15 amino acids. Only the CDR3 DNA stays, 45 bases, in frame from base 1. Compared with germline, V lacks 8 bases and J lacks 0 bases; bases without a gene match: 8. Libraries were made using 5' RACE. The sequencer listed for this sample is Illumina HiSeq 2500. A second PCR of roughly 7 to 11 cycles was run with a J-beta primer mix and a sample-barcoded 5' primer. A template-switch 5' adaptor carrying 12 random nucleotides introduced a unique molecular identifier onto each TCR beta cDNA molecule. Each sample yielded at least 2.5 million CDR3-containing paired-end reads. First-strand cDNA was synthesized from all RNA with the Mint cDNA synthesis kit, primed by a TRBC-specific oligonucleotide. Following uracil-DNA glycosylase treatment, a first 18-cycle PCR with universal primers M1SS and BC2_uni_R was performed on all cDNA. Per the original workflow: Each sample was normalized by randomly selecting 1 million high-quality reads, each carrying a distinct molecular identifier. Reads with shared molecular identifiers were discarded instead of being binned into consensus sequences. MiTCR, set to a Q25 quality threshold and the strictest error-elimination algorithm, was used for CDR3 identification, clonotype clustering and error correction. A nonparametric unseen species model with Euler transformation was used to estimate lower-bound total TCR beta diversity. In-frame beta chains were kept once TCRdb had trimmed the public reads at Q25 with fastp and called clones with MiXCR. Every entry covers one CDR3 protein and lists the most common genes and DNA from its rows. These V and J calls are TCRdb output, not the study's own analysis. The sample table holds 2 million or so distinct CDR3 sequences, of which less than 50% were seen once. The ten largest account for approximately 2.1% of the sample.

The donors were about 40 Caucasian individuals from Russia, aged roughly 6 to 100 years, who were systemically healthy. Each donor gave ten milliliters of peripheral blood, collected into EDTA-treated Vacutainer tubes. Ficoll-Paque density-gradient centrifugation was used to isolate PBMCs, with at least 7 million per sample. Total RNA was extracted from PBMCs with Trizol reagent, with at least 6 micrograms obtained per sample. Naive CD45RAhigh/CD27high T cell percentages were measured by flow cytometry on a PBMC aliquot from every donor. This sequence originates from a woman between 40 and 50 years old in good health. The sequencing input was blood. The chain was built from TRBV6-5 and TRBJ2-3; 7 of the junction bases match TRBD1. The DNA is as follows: TGTGCCAGCCCCCGGAACAGGGGTAGCACAGATACGCAGTATTTT. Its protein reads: CASPRNRGSTDTQYF.